These 6 T cell receptor beta chains came from one sample sequenced in a study of blood T cells in healthy people across ages. Next came a second PCR, run for about 7 to 12 cycles, which used a sample-barcoded 5' primer along with a J-beta primer mix. TCRdb called the 5' RACE reads again in MiXCR, with one record for every CDR3 protein. The data show 980,000 or so distinct CDR3 sequences, with around 48% seen just once and about an eighth held by the top ten. The sample consisted of blood. Receptors were obtained from a man aged 25 to 45 in good health.

V usage is TRBV24-1 and J usage is TRBJ1-1; D is possibly TRBD1 (6 bases). The germline gives CDR1 KGHDR, CDR2 SFDVKD. The germline V and J ends were trimmed by 2 bases and 1 base, with 10 bases remaining between them. The length of the CDR3 is 15 residues. CDR3 sequence (DNA): TGTGCCACCAGTGATTCGGGGACACGGAACACTGAAGCTTTCTTT. Protein product: CATSDSGTRNTEAFF.

This clonotype has only a few counts. V and J are TRBV29-1 and TRBJ1-2; 11 bases are shared with TRBD1. CDR3 length: 13 residues. With V trimmed by 2 bases and J by 8 bases, 4 bases remained unmatched. CDR1 SQVTM and CDR2 ANQGSEA come from the germline V gene. In nucleotides, the CDR3 is TGCAGCGTTGAATCGGGACAGGGGGAAGGCTACACCTTC. Translation gives CSVESGQGEGYTF. The whole variable domain, filled in from reference TRBV29-1 and TRBJ1-2, reads SAVISQKPSRDICQRGTSLTIQCQVDSQVTMMFWYRQQPGQSLTLIATANQGSEATYESGFVIDKFPISRPNLTFSTLTVSNMSPEDSSIYLCSVESGQGEGYTFGSGTRLTVV.

The chain is built from TRBV3-1 and TRBJ1-6; 7 bases line up with TRBD1. CDR3 length: 15 amino acids. Germline V gives CDR1 LGHDT, CDR2 YNNKEL (reference sequence). J gave up 9 bases and V 0 bases, and 5 bases lay outside the gene matches. The CDR3 protein is CASSQEDRDSSPLHF. The CDR3 DNA reads as TGTGCCAGCAGCCAAGAAGACAGGGATAGTTCACCCCTCCACTTT.

This chain joins TRBV14 and TRBJ2-5, with TRBD1 matching 7 bases. The V gene end was trimmed by 3 bases and the J gene end by 5 bases; junction bases not matched to a gene: 12. Per germline, CDR1 SGHDN and CDR2 FVKESK. CDR3 size: 16 residues. This CDR3 is CASSQVQGGAWETQYF. CDR3 DNA sequence: TGTGCCAGCAGCCAGGTCCAAGGGGGCGCATGGGAGACCCAGTACTTC.

The chain uses TRBV10-3 and TRBJ1-1; D not resolved. The V end lost 5 bases, the J end lost 1 base, and 5 bases lay between the germline ends. The CDR3 consists of 12 residues. Germline lookup yields CDR1 ENHRY and CDR2 SYGVKD. CDR3 nucleotides: TGTGCCATCAGTTGGGGGAACACTGAAGCTTTCTTT. It encodes CAISWGNTEAFF.

V gene TRBV20-1 combines with J gene TRBJ2-3; D gene ambiguous. V gave up 3 bases and J gave up 2 bases, with 9 bases separating them. The length of the CDR3 is 13 residues. Germline V CDR1 and CDR2: DFQATT, SNEGSKA (reference sequence). CDR3 loop: CSARSQYTDTQYF. Here the CDR3 DNA reads TGCAGTGCTAGGTCGCAGTACACAGATACGCAGTATTTT.